These 18 T cell receptor beta chains were all obtained from the same sample, sequenced in a study of blood T cell repertoires in COVID-19. The method was immunoSEQ multiplex PCR; TCRdb's version includes in-frame clones alone and lacks a portion of them. In the table there are under 300,000 clones, approximately 80% of which are singletons. Sequencing was done on a sample of peripheral blood. These receptors were obtained from a woman younger than 35 with acute or convalescent COVID-19.

The V call is TRBV7-8, the J call TRBJ2-7; 9 bases agree with TRBD2. Looked up from germline, CDR1 is SGHVS and CDR2 is FQNEAQ. The CDR3 is made up of 15 amino acids. V gave up 5 bases and J gave up 0 bases; unmatched junction bases: 5. DNA of the CDR3: TGTGCCAGCAGCCCTCTAGCGGGGAGCTCCTACGAGCAGTACTTC. It translates to CASSPLAGSSYEQYF.

In its sample, this clone was seen a few times. The chain links TRBV28 to TRBJ1-1; D possibly corresponds to TRBD1 (5 bases). Trimming left V 7 bases short and J 5 bases short, with 20 bases between. The CDR3 is 15 residues long. Germline-derived CDR1 and CDR2 are MDHEN and SYDVKM. The CDR3 spells CASNGPLTARTEAFF. The CDR3 DNA is TGTGCCAGCAACGGACCCCTGACAGCTAGGACTGAAGCTTTCTTT. Full variable domain (outside the CDR3, taken from reference TRBV28 and TRBJ1-1): DVKVTQSSRYLVKRTGEKVFLECVQDMDHENMFWYRQDPGLGLRLIYFSYDVKMKEKGDIPEGYSVSREKKERFSLILESASTNQTSMYLCASNGPLTARTEAFFGQGTRLTVV.

The chain uses TRBV5-4 and TRBJ2-3; no clear D gene. V shed 3 bases and J shed 4 bases, with 9 bases lying between them. The CDR3 contains 13 residues. Germline V gene data show CDR1 as SGHNT and CDR2 as YYREEE (reference sequence). CDR3 bases: TGTGCCAGCAGCTGGAGAAGGTCAGATACGCAGTATTTT. Protein: CASSWRRSDTQYF. The full variable domain, its missing parts supplied by reference TRBV5-4 and TRBJ2-3, is ETGVTQSPTHLIKTRGQQVTLRCSSQSGHNTVSWYQQALGQGPQFIFQYYREEENGRGNFPPRFSGLQFPNYSSELNVNALELDDSALYLCASSWRRSDTQYFGPGTRLTVL.

The chain is built from TRBV27 and TRBJ2-7, with 7 bases identical to TRBD2. V shed 5 bases, J shed 2 bases, and the junction held 9 bases outside the gene matches. The V gene's germline CDR1 is MNHEY and CDR2 SMNVEV (reference sequence). The CDR3 consists of 15 residues. The CDR3 sequence: CASSRTLAGAYEQYF. CDR3 nucleotide sequence: TGTGCCAGCAGTCGGACCCTGGCGGGGGCCTACGAGCAGTACTTC.

The V and J genes are TRBV6-2 or TRBV6-3 and TRBJ2-1; no reliable D call. Germline-derived CDR1 and CDR2 are MNHEY and SVGEGT. The CDR3 contains 12 residues. With 5 bases removed from V and 8 bases from J, the gap between germline ends came to 10 bases. CDR3 sequence reads: CASSPRVYEQFF. In DNA, the CDR3 is TGTGCCAGCAGTCCCCGGGTCTATGAGCAGTTCTTC.

The chain links TRBV7-9 to TRBJ2-3, with D uncertain. This CDR3 is built from 15 residues. The ends were cut back, 5 bases at V and 0 bases at J, with 12 bases in the middle. The germline V gene encodes CDR1 SEHNR and CDR2 FQNEAQ (reference sequence). The CDR3, as DNA: TGTGCCAGCAGCCCCGAGGCAGCTAGCACAGATACGCAGTATTTT. As protein: CASSPEAASTDTQYF.

The V call is TRBV2, the J call TRBJ1-2; maybe TRBD1 (5 bases). With 5 bases removed from V and 2 bases from J, the gap between germline ends came to 12 bases. This CDR3 region has 14 residues. Germline CDR1 is SNHLY and CDR2 is FYNNEI. The chain's CDR3 is CASSRGLANYGYTF. Written as DNA, the CDR3 is TGTGCCAGCAGTCGGGGACTGGCGAACTATGGCTACACCTTC.

V gene TRBV6-5 combines with J gene TRBJ2-7, with D possibly being TRBD1 (5 bases). V dropped 6 bases and J dropped 4 bases, with 13 bases sitting between them. In germline, CDR1 is MNHEY, CDR2 SVGAGI. The CDR3 runs to 13 residues. The CDR3 is CASSPEAGYEQYF. The CDR3 DNA is TGTGCCAGCAGCCCCGAGGCAGGGTACGAGCAGTACTTC.

CDR3 sequence reads: CASSQDTLAARTDTQYF. In DNA form, the CDR3 reads TGCGCCAGCAGCCAAGATACCCTAGCAGCTCGCACAGATACGCAGTATTTT. The chain uses TRBV4-1 and TRBJ2-3, with a tentative D call TRBD2 (5 bases). V was trimmed by 0 bases and J by 1 base, leaving 14 bases between them. The CDR3 totals 17 residues. Looked up from germline, CDR1 is MGHRA and CDR2 is YSYEKL.

The J gene is TRBJ1-5, the V gene TRBV30, with D maybe TRBD1 (5 bases). V gave up 5 bases and J gave up 6 bases, with 14 bases separating them. Germline CDR1 is GTSNPN and CDR2 is SVGIG (reference sequence). This CDR3 has 13 amino acids. The CDR3 is CAWGLGAAQPQHF. The CDR3 DNA is TGTGCCTGGGGTCTTGGGGCAGCTCAGCCCCAGCATTTT.

This chain links TRBV27 with TRBJ2-7, with D possibly being TRBD2 (6 bases). This CDR3 has 17 residues. Looked up from germline, CDR1 is MNHEY and CDR2 is SMNVEV (reference sequence). The V end was cut by 2 bases, the J end by 4 bases, with 21 bases between. The CDR3 region is CASSLSAPGLGFYEQYF. In nucleotides, the CDR3 is TGTGCCAGCAGTTTAAGCGCGCCGGGACTGGGCTTTTACGAGCAGTACTTC.

The chain combines TRBV6-2 or TRBV6-3 with TRBJ2-4; 9 nucleotides line up with TRBD1. The CDR3 consists of 16 residues. The J segment lost 0 bases and the V segment lost 5 bases, leaving 5 bases of the junction unmatched. Germline-derived CDR1 and CDR2 are MNHEY and SVGEGT. This chain's CDR3 is CASSTGQGLAKNIQYF. CDR3 DNA: TGTGCCAGCAGTACCGGACAGGGGTTAGCCAAAAACATTCAGTACTTC.

The chain is built from TRBV9 and TRBJ2-3; 7 bases are shared with TRBD1. CDR3 size: 16 residues. V gave up 1 base and J gave up 0 bases; unmatched junction bases: 5. CDR1 is SGDLS and CDR2 is YYNGEE in the germline V gene. In DNA, the CDR3 is TGTGCCAGCAGCGTATGGGCAGGGGGAAGCACAGATACGCAGTATTTT. Amino acid sequence: CASSVWAGGSTDTQYF. Full variable domain (outside the CDR3, taken from reference TRBV9 and TRBJ2-3): DSGVTQTPKHLITATGQRVTLRCSPRSGDLSVYWYQQSLDQGLQFLIQYYNGEERAKGNILERFSAQQFPDLHSELNLSSLELGDSALYFCASSVWAGGSTDTQYFGPGTRLTVL.

The CDR3 DNA follows: TGTGCCAGCAGCCTCCGAGGTAGGCCTAGCGGGATCGACGAGCAGTACTTC. Protein product: CASSLRGRPSGIDEQYF. The J gene is TRBJ2-7, the V gene TRBV7-6, with 9 bases matching TRBD2. The CDR3 extends over 17 amino acids. V lost 5 bases and J lost 5; bases outside the gene matches: 16. Germline assignment: CDR1 SGHVS and CDR2 FNYEAQ. Combining the CDR3 with reference TRBV7-6 and TRBJ2-7 gives the whole variable domain GAGVSQSPRYKVTKRGQDVALRCDPISGHVSLYWYRQALGQGPEFLTYFNYEAQQDKSGLPNDRFSAERPEGSISTLTIQRTEQRDSAMYRCASSLRGRPSGIDEQYFGPGTRLTVT.

The genes are TRBV2 and TRBJ2-7, with D possibly matching TRBD1 (6 bases). CDR3 length: 14 residues. Germline CDR1 reads SNHLY; CDR2 reads FYNNEI. V lost 6 bases, J lost 4 bases, and 16 bases lay in between. The CDR3 region is CASSQQGLKYEQYF. DNA of the CDR3: TGTGCCAGCAGCCAACAGGGTCTCAAATACGAGCAGTACTTC.

The genes are TRBV12-5 and TRBJ2-3; D might be TRBD2 (5 bases). Germline CDR1 LGHNT, CDR2 FRNRAP. Trimming left V 4 bases short and J 1 base short, with 15 bases between. The CDR3 covers 16 residues. The chain's CDR3 is CASGSYVGSGTDTQYF. CDR3 nucleotide sequence: TGTGCTAGTGGTTCTTACGTGGGTAGCGGCACAGATACGCAGTATTTT.

The chain is built from TRBV6-1 and TRBJ1-5, with D maybe TRBD1 (5 bases). Germline values: CDR1 MNHNS, CDR2 SASEGT. CDR3 length: 13 residues. With 3 bases removed from V and 6 bases from J, the gap between germline ends came to 9 bases. CDR3 loop: CASSERQGQPQHF. As DNA, the CDR3 is TGTGCCAGCAGTGAGCGCCAGGGTCAGCCCCAGCATTTT.

The chain combines TRBV10-3 with TRBJ2-1; perhaps TRBD2 as D (5 bases). The CDR3 contains 13 residues. V shed 8 bases and J shed 4 bases, with 12 bases lying between them. The V gene's germline CDR1 is ENHRY and CDR2 SYGVKD. CDR3 sequence reads: CAIGVASYNEQFF. CDR3 bases: TGTGCCATCGGAGTAGCGTCGTACAATGAGCAGTTCTTC.